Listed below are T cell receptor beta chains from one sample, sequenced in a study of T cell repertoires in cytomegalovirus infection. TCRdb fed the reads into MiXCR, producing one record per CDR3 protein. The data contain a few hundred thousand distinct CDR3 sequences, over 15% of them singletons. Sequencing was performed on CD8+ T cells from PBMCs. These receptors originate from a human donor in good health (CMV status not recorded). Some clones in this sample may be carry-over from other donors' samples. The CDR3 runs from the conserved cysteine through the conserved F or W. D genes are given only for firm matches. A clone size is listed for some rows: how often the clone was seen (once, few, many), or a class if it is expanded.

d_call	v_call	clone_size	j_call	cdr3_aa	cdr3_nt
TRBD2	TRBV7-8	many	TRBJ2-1	CASTPSAAGGPWDEQFF	TGTGCCAGCACCCCCAGTGCAGCGGGGGGGCCTTGGGATGAGCAGTTCTTC
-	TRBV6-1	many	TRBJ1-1	CASRMDMRNTEAFF	TGTGCCAGCAGAATGGACATGAGGAACACTGAAGCTTTCTTT
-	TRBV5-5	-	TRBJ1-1	CASRLDGDYMNTEAFF	TGTGCCAGCAGGCTGGACGGGGATTACATGAACACTGAAGCTTTCTTT
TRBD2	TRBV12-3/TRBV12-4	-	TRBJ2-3	CASSLAVTETDTQYF	TGTGCCAGCAGTCTAGCGGTGACTGAGACAGATACGCAGTATTTT
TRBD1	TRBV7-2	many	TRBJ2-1	CASSYRDRYNEQFF	TGTGCCAGCAGCTACCGGGACAGGTACAATGAGCAGTTCTTC
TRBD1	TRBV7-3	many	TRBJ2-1	CASIAGTGVGGEQFF	TGTGCCAGCATCGCCGGGACAGGGGTTGGTGGTGAGCAGTTCTTC
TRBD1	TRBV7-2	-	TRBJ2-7	CGSSLEWTGRYEQHF	TGTGGCAGCAGCTTAGAGTGGACAGGGCGTTACGAGCAGCACTTC
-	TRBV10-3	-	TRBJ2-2	CATPGPAGELFF	TGTGCCACCCCCGGCCCGGCCGGGGAGCTGTTTTTT
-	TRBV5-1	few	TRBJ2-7	CASSSDHYEQYF	TGCGCCAGCAGCTCCGATCACTACGAGCAGTACTTC
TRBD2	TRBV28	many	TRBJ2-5	CASGGGAAGETQYF	TGTGCCAGCGGCGGGGGGGCCGCCGGAGAGACCCAGTACTTC
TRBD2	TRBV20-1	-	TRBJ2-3	CSARTSGGPTSTDTQYF	TGCAGTGCCCGAACTAGCGGGGGACCAACTAGCACAGATACGCAGTATTTT
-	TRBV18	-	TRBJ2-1	CASSPQTGGPHLSEQFF	TGTGCCAGCTCACCACAGACCGGGGGGCCTCATTTAAGTGAGCAGTTCTTC
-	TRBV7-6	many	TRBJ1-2	CASTPEAGQNYGYTF	TGTGCCAGCACCCCGGAAGCCGGACAGAACTATGGCTACACCTTC
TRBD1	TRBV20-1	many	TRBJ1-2	CSAWTGKVIGSNYGYTF	TGCAGTGCTTGGACAGGGAAGGTAATAGGATCTAACTATGGCTACACCTTC
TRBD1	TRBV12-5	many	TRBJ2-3	CASGLDRSPTDTQYF	TGTGCTAGTGGCCTGGACAGGAGCCCTACAGATACGCAGTATTTT
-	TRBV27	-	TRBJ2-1	CASRIGGVNNEQFF	TGTGCCAGCAGGATCGGAGGGGTAAACAATGAGCAGTTCTTC